These T cell receptor beta chains were read from a single sample in a study of blood T cell repertoires in COVID-19. Here immunoSEQ multiplex PCR was the method, and the copy in TCRdb shows in-frame clones only, minus some. The sample includes about 200,000 clones, approximately 91% of them seen just once. The sequenced sample was peripheral blood. These receptor sequences come from a middle-aged man with COVID-19, enrolled during active disease. CDR3s include the opening cysteine and the closing phenylalanine or tryptophan. A D gene is named only where the DNA matches it firmly. Size tells how often a clone was seen (once, few, many) or the class of an expanded clone, and some rows leave it out.

j_call,d_call,v_call,cdr3_length,clone_size,cdr3_aa,cdr3_nt
TRBJ2-2,TRBD2,TRBV4-2,18,NA,CASSQPGLARSNTGELFF,TGTGCCAGCAGCCAGCCGGGACTAGCGCGTTCGAACACCGGGGAGCTGTTTTTT
TRBJ2-3,TRBD2,TRBV2,17,few,CASSETSGGARTDTQYF,TGTGCCAGCAGTGAGACTAGCGGGGGGGCAAGAACAGATACGCAGTATTTT
TRBJ2-3,NA,TRBV6-5,13,NA,CASSTTGLDTQYF,TGTGCCAGCAGTACCACAGGGTTGGATACGCAGTATTTT
TRBJ2-1,NA,TRBV27,14,few,CASTRLVGLPEQFF,TGTGCCAGCACCAGACTAGTCGGCCTGCCAGAGCAGTTCTTC
TRBJ2-1,NA,TRBV28,15,NA,CASSLDARSYNEQFF,TGTGCCAGCAGTTTAGATGCGAGGTCCTACAATGAGCAGTTCTTC
TRBJ2-2,NA,TRBV3-1/TRBV3-2,12,NA,CASSRAAGELFF,TGTGCCAGCAGCCGCGCGGCCGGGGAGCTGTTTTTT
TRBJ2-7,NA,TRBV6-2/TRBV6-3,13,NA,CASSPLGHYEQYF,TGTGCCAGCAGTCCGCTGGGCCACTACGAGCAGTACTTC
TRBJ1-1,TRBD1,TRBV19,14,NA,CASTLTGGTTEAFF,TGTGCCAGTACCCTGACAGGGGGAACAACTGAAGCTTTCTTT
TRBJ2-2,NA,TRBV6-5,13,NA,CASKRRNTGELFF,TGTGCCAGCAAGAGGAGGAACACCGGGGAGCTGTTTTTT
TRBJ1-3,TRBD1,TRBV25-1,15,NA,CASSPPRTGSRTIYF,TGTGCCAGCAGCCCACCTAGGACAGGGAGCAGAACCATATATTTT
TRBJ2-3,NA,TRBV5-6,17,NA,CASSTLRISGHTDTQYF,TGTGCCAGCAGCACCCTAAGGATATCGGGTCACACAGATACGCAGTATTTT
TRBJ2-7,TRBD1,TRBV30,13,once,CAWGTGSNYEQYF,TGTGCCTGGGGGACAGGATCTAACTACGAGCAGTACTTC
TRBJ2-3,NA,TRBV15,12,NA,CATSRGASPQYF,TGTGCCACCAGCAGAGGCGCCTCACCGCAGTATTTT
TRBJ2-7,TRBD1,TRBV5-4,15,NA,CASSQGQGGSYEQYF,TGTGCCAGCAGCCAGGGACAGGGGGGCTCCTACGAGCAGTACTTC
TRBJ1-5,TRBD1,TRBV24-1,16,NA,CATSDPGTGNNQPQHF,TGTGCCACCAGTGACCCCGGGACAGGTAACAATCAGCCCCAGCATTTT
TRBJ2-1,NA,TRBV9,15,NA,CASSVAEALYNEQFF,TGTGCCAGCAGCGTAGCTGAGGCTCTGTACAATGAGCAGTTCTTC
TRBJ1-2,TRBD1,TRBV15,17,NA,CATSRDRTGGRNYGYTF,TGTGCCACCAGCAGAGACCGGACAGGGGGCAGAAACTATGGCTACACCTTC
TRBJ1-1,TRBD1,TRBV28,12,NA,CASSLGTGGAFF,TGTGCCAGCAGTTTAGGGACAGGGGGAGCTTTCTTT
TRBJ1-2,TRBD1,TRBV5-4,16,NA,CASSLDTGGVGYGYTF,TGTGCCAGCAGCTTGGATACAGGGGGGGTCGGCTATGGCTACACCTTC
TRBJ2-5,TRBD2,TRBV19,15,NA,CASSRTSGGAETQYF,TGTGCCAGTAGTCGGACTAGCGGGGGGGCCGAGACCCAGTACTTC
TRBJ2-5,TRBD2,TRBV2,15,NA,CASSPPAGRGETQYF,TGTGCCAGCAGCCCCCCAGCGGGGCGTGGAGAGACCCAGTACTTC
TRBJ1-5,TRBD1,TRBV5-1,13,NA,CASSVTGDQPQHF,TGCGCCAGCAGCGTCACAGGGGATCAGCCCCAGCATTTT
TRBJ1-2,TRBD1,TRBV19,13,NA,CASSIGTGDGYTF,TGTGCCAGTAGTATAGGGACAGGGGATGGCTACACCTTC
TRBJ1-3,TRBD1,TRBV7-9,17,NA,CASSYSSGQGAGNTIYF,TGTGCCAGCAGCTACTCCTCAGGACAGGGAGCTGGAAACACCATATATTTT
TRBJ2-1,TRBD1,TRBV6-2/TRBV6-3,15,NA,CASSPGTGFGNEQFF,TGTGCCAGCAGCCCCGGGACAGGGTTCGGTAATGAGCAGTTCTTC
TRBJ1-1,NA,TRBV6-4,15,NA,CASRARTDADTEAFF,TGTGCCAGCAGAGCGCGGACAGACGCAGATACTGAAGCTTTCTTT
TRBJ2-3,TRBD2,TRBV4-2,20,NA,CASSQEVRVAGNLGADTQYF,TGTGCCAGCAGCCAAGAAGTACGGGTAGCGGGGAACCTAGGGGCAGATACGCAGTATTTT
TRBJ2-7,NA,TRBV4-2,15,few,CASSQDPTSAYEQYF,TGTGCCAGCAGCCAAGACCCGACAAGTGCCTACGAGCAGTACTTC
TRBJ2-1,TRBD1,TRBV10-3,13,NA,CAISGHQGDEQFF,TGTGCCATCAGTGGACACCAGGGGGATGAGCAGTTCTTC
TRBJ2-3,NA,TRBV29-1,11,NA,CSVSTIDTQYF,TGCAGCGTTTCTACCATAGATACGCAGTATTTT
TRBJ2-7,NA,TRBV7-8,17,NA,CASSLRGGWAPSYEQYF,TGTGCCAGCAGCTTAAGGGGCGGCTGGGCTCCCTCCTACGAGCAGTACTTC
TRBJ2-7,TRBD1,TRBV11-2,18,NA,CASSQLLDLDRYSYEQYF,TGTGCCAGCAGCCAACTACTGGACTTGGACAGGTACTCCTACGAGCAGTACTTC
TRBJ2-2,NA,TRBV7-3,17,NA,CASSSYPNTLDTGELFF,TGTGCCAGCAGCTCCTACCCCAATACCCTGGACACCGGGGAGCTGTTTTTT
TRBJ2-1,TRBD2,TRBV10-1,18,NA,CASSESSGRLITYNEQFF,TGCGCCAGCAGTGAGTCTAGCGGGAGGTTAATCACCTACAATGAGCAGTTCTTC
TRBJ1-2,TRBD1,TRBV6-5,14,NA,CASSYLDRDYGYTF,TGTGCCAGCAGTTACCTGGACAGGGACTATGGCTACACCTTC
TRBJ2-1,TRBD1,TRBV7-6,17,NA,CASSLGSPGTGVNEQFF,TGTGCCAGCAGCCTAGGTAGCCCCGGGACAGGGGTCAATGAGCAGTTCTTC
TRBJ2-7,NA,TRBV9,15,NA,CASSVEGLPTYEQYF,TGTGCCAGCAGCGTAGAAGGACTACCAACCTACGAGCAGTACTTC
TRBJ1-5,NA,TRBV15,13,NA,CATSRDPPGPQHF,TGTGCCACCAGCAGAGACCCCCCAGGGCCCCAGCATTTT
TRBJ2-5,TRBD2,TRBV13,16,once,CASSSTSGIGAETQYF,TGTGCCAGCAGCTCGACTAGCGGGATCGGGGCAGAGACCCAGTACTTC
TRBJ2-7,NA,TRBV23-1,16,NA,CASSPGFLAYYNEQYF,TGCGCCAGCAGTCCCGGGTTCCTTGCCTACTACAACGAGCAGTACTTC
TRBJ2-3,NA,TRBV5-4,13,NA,CASSLAGTDTQYF,TGTGCCAGCAGCTTAGCGGGCACAGATACGCAGTATTTT
TRBJ2-7,TRBD2,TRBV10-3,15,NA,CAISEFTSGRLEQYF,TGTGCCATCAGTGAGTTTACTAGCGGTCGGCTCGAGCAGTACTTC
TRBJ2-2,NA,TRBV7-8,16,once,CASSAKGQGSTGELFF,TGTGCCAGCAGCGCCAAAGGCCAGGGTTCCACCGGGGAGCTGTTTTTT
TRBJ1-3,NA,TRBV6-5,15,once,CASSYSRGPGNTIYF,TGTGCCAGCAGTTATTCCAGGGGACCTGGAAACACCATATATTTT
TRBJ2-3,TRBD2,TRBV3-1/TRBV3-2,16,NA,CASSPRLAGYTDTQYF,TGTGCCAGCAGCCCCCGGCTAGCGGGATACACAGATACGCAGTATTTT
TRBJ2-1,TRBD1,TRBV5-4,13,NA,CASSLDRDNEQFF,TGTGCCAGCAGTCTGGACAGGGACAATGAGCAGTTCTTC
TRBJ2-2,TRBD1,TRBV9,18,NA,CASSLGTAALFNTGELFF,TGTGCCAGCAGCCTCGGGACAGCCGCTTTATTTAACACCGGGGAGCTGTTTTTT
TRBJ2-2,TRBD1,TRBV9,14,NA,CASSVGQGAGELFF,TGTGCCAGCAGCGTAGGTCAGGGGGCCGGGGAGCTGTTTTTT
TRBJ2-3,TRBD2,TRBV5-8,16,NA,CASSLERRGGVDTQYF,TGTGCCAGCAGCTTGGAGAGGCGGGGGGGCGTAGATACGCAGTATTTT